A selection of T cell receptor beta chains follows, all from one sample in a study of T cells in Graves' hyperthyroidism and ophthalmopathy. TCRdb reprocessed the multiplex PCR reads via MiXCR and lists one record per CDR3 protein. The sample lists 600,000 to 800,000 distinct CDR3 sequences, about a third seen once, with approximately 31% in the top ten. Sequences were obtained from blood. These receptors all come from a middle-aged woman with Graves' hyperthyroidism. The CDR3 runs from the conserved cysteine through the conserved F or W. Expanded clones get a size class; other rows say once, few or many, or leave the size out.

J: TRBJ1-1
size: many
length: 16
V: TRBV11-2
CDR3: CASSDGRRGDDTEAFF

J: TRBJ2-2
size: once
length: 18
V: TRBV6-5
CDR3: CASSLGTSGREPVGELFF

J: TRBJ1-2
size: many
length: 15
V: TRBV7-2
CDR3: CASSFGTGVGEGYTF

J: TRBJ2-7
size: NA
length: 15
V: TRBV5-1
CDR3: CASSSAGGGAYEQYF

J: TRBJ1-3
size: NA
length: 12
V: TRBV7-2
CDR3: CASSGQGDTIYF

J: TRBJ1-2
size: NA
length: 12
V: TRBV6-6
CDR3: CASSPGEDGYTF

J: TRBJ1-3
size: NA
length: 14
V: TRBV4-1
CDR3: CASSPSTPGNTIYF

J: TRBJ1-1
size: many
length: 13
V: TRBV24-1
CDR3: CATSDPDGLEAFF

J: TRBJ2-6
size: NA
length: 16
V: TRBV19
CDR3: CASSQRQYSGANDLTF

J: TRBJ2-5
size: many
length: 15
V: TRBV7-7
CDR3: CASSLDSGEQETQYF

J: TRBJ1-1
size: many
length: 14
V: TRBV11-2
CDR3: CASSLGHGNTEAFF

J: TRBJ2-5
size: NA
length: 13
V: TRBV28
CDR3: CASNRGNQETQYF

J: TRBJ1-5
size: NA
length: 14
V: TRBV30
CDR3: CAWSRDSGAEPQHF

J: NA
size: NA
length: 14
V: TRBV25-1
CDR3: CASSDRDTSYEQFF

J: TRBJ1-4
size: NA
length: 15
V: TRBV5-1
CDR3: CASSLVDRGGEKLFF

J: TRBJ1-2
size: many
length: 13
V: TRBV20-1
CDR3: CSAPGQSAGGYTF

J: TRBJ2-7
size: NA
length: 16
V: TRBV5-1
CDR3: CASSYEPGRNSYEQYF

J: TRBJ1-2
size: NA
length: 13
V: TRBV19
CDR3: CASLRESTYGYTF

J: TRBJ2-5
size: NA
length: 14
V: TRBV29-1
CDR3: CSVDSTSPQETQYF

J: TRBJ1-1
size: NA
length: 14
V: TRBV6-1
CDR3: CASSLVGQGTEAFF

J: TRBJ1-2
size: few
length: 13
V: TRBV20-1
CDR3: CSAITTGKYGYTF

J: TRBJ1-2
size: NA
length: 13
V: TRBV4-3
CDR3: CASKGRLNYGYTF

J: TRBJ2-3
size: NA
length: 14
V: TRBV12-3/TRBV12-4
CDR3: CASSPIRSTDTQYF

J: TRBJ2-7
size: many
length: 11
V: TRBV2
CDR3: CASSQTSEQYF

J: TRBJ2-5
size: NA
length: 14
V: TRBV4-3
CDR3: CASSFDRDWKAQYF

J: TRBJ2-7
size: many
length: 12
V: TRBV29-1
CDR3: CSVVQGHYEQYF

J: TRBJ1-1
size: NA
length: 15
V: TRBV19
CDR3: CASSTTGTGRQWAFF

J: TRBJ1-2
size: many
length: 12
V: TRBV2
CDR3: CASIGTDYGYTF

J: TRBJ2-7
size: few
length: 12
V: TRBV9
CDR3: CASSAQGNEQYF

J: TRBJ1-4
size: few
length: 14
V: TRBV27
CDR3: CASSSDRLGEKLFF

J: TRBJ1-1
size: NA
length: 12
V: TRBV7-3
CDR3: CASSPGQARAFF

J: TRBJ2-7
size: NA
length: 13
V: TRBV29-1
CDR3: CSVGGTGAEEQYF

J: TRBJ2-6
size: NA
length: 11
V: TRBV10-3
CDR3: CAISSLHGLTF

J: TRBJ1-4
size: NA
length: 14
V: TRBV7-9
CDR3: CASSLQGEGEKLFF

J: TRBJ1-3
size: many
length: 14
V: TRBV10-1
CDR3: CASSGGTAGNTIYF

J: TRBJ2-7
size: many
length: 14
V: TRBV7-2
CDR3: CASSLLGQGREQYF

J: TRBJ1-1
size: NA
length: 12
V: TRBV10-3
CDR3: CAISVESTEAFF

J: TRBJ1-5
size: NA
length: 15
V: TRBV12-5
CDR3: CASGLVQGGLEPQHF

J: TRBJ2-7
size: NA
length: 15
V: TRBV11-2
CDR3: CASSRGVGPSYEQYF

J: TRBJ1-1
size: few
length: 16
V: TRBV15
CDR3: CATSRDRGQGGGEAFF

J: TRBJ1-2
size: many
length: 12
V: TRBV13
CDR3: CASTERVSGYTF

J: TRBJ1-2
size: NA
length: 18
V: TRBV7-2
CDR3: CASSLSVGQGTTNYGYTF

J: TRBJ1-6
size: NA
length: 16
V: TRBV6-4
CDR3: CASSFRRTGENSPLHF

J: TRBJ1-1
size: NA
length: 15
V: TRBV18
CDR3: CASSPRQGPNTEAFF

J: TRBJ2-7
size: many
length: 14
V: TRBV20-1
CDR3: CSASRTGPTYEQYF

J: TRBJ2-2
size: few
length: 17
V: TRBV10-3
CDR3: CASSYWSSSAYTGELFF

J: TRBJ1-2
size: many
length: 15
V: TRBV29-1
CDR3: CSVGEKGPTLYGYTF

J: TRBJ2-7
size: NA
length: 16
V: TRBV5-1
CDR3: CASSLADLGRGYEQYF

J: TRBJ1-5
size: many
length: 12
V: TRBV12-3/TRBV12-4
CDR3: CAIREGNQPQHF